The next 26 T cell receptor beta chains were all read from a single sample in a study of blood T cells in healthy people across ages. A second PCR, run for 7 to 11 cycles, used a sample-barcoded 5' primer plus a J-beta primer mix. TCRdb itself ran the 5' RACE reads through MiXCR, one entry per CDR3 protein. The repertoire consists of hundreds of thousands of distinct CDR3 sequences, with roughly 31% occurring once and the leading ten covering 15% to 17%. Sample: blood. These receptors were taken from a woman older than 75 in good health.

This chain connects TRBV27 to TRBJ2-2, with D perhaps given as TRBD1 or TRBD2 (6 bases each). The germline CDR1 and CDR2 sequences are MNHEY and SMNVEV (reference sequence). The germline V and J ends were trimmed by 4 bases and 1 base, with 10 bases remaining between them. The CDR3 has 15 amino acids. The CDR3 reads CASSSRDKNTGELFF. The CDR3 region has the DNA TGTGCCAGCAGTTCGCGGGACAAGAACACCGGGGAGCTGTTTTTT.

This clonotype appeared many times. J is TRBJ2-1 and V is TRBV2, with TRBD2 identical over 10 bases. CDR1 SNHLY and CDR2 FYNNEI come from the germline V gene. The CDR3 length is 19 residues. The V segment lost 7 bases and the J segment 2 bases; nucleotides outside the gene matches: 17. The CDR3 spells CASTPFPSGGRDAYNEQFF. CDR3 nucleotide sequence: TGTGCCAGCACCCCTTTTCCTAGCGGGGGTCGAGACGCCTACAATGAGCAGTTCTTC.

This clonotype was counted ten times or more. V and J are TRBV20-1 and TRBJ1-2; D is unresolved. Trimming pared 0 bases from V and 4 bases from J, leaving 12 bases between. This CDR3 has 14 amino acids. Germline V gene data show CDR1 as DFQATT and CDR2 as SNEGSKA (reference sequence). The CDR3 loop reads CSAREATVVYGYTF. The CDR3 nucleotides are TGCAGTGCTAGAGAGGCAACGGTGGTCTATGGCTACACCTTC.

To note about this clonotype: A much larger clone lies one base from this, so it may be a read error. The chain joins TRBV5-1 to TRBJ2-4, with 8 bases lining up with TRBD1. CDR3 length: 15 residues. V shed 5 bases and J 13 bases; nucleotides not matched to a gene: 17. The germline gives CDR1 SGHRS, CDR2 YFSETQ. The DNA of the CDR3 is TGCGCCAGCAGACTTGGACAGGGTAGTTTCTACAAGCAGTACTTC. It is translated as CASRLGQGSFYKQYF. Full variable domain (missing parts from reference TRBV5-1 and TRBJ2-4): KAGVTQTPRYLIKTRGQQVTLSCSPISGHRSVSWYQQTPGQGLQFLFEYFSETQRNKGNFPGRFSGRQFSNSRSEMNVSTLELGDSALYLCASRLGQGSFYKQYFGAGTRLSVL.

This clonotype was picked up many times. The chain recombines TRBV18 with TRBJ2-6; no reliable D call. V was shortened by 0 bases and J by 2 bases, with 5 bases between the two germline ends. Germline CDR1 is KGHSH and CDR2 is LQKENI. The CDR3 has 15 residues. CDR3 nucleotide sequence: TGTGCCAGCTCACCACCGGCGGCTGGGGCCAACGTCCTGACTTTC. Translated, it gives CASSPPAAGANVLTF.

As to this clonotype: With a much larger clone just one base away, this may be a read error. The V gene is TRBV12-3 or TRBV12-4, the J gene TRBJ1-5; D unclear. CDR3 length: 13 amino acids. The CDR3 loop is CAGSFPGDQPQHF. The CDR3 nucleotides read TGTGCCGGCAGTTTCCCGGGCGATCAGCCCCAGCATTTT.

This clonotype was seen repeatedly, ten times or more. The chain is built from TRBV5-1 and TRBJ2-7; 9 bases align to TRBD2. This CDR3 contains 14 residues. The J segment lost 5 bases and the V segment lost 0 bases, leaving 3 bases of the junction unmatched. Germline loops: CDR1 SGHRS, CDR2 YFSETQ. As DNA, the CDR3 is TGCGCCAGCAGCTTGGAGCTAGCGGGGAACGAGCAGTACTTC. Its translation is CASSLELAGNEQYF.

This clonotype was seen more than once but under ten times. V usage is TRBV7-6 and J usage is TRBJ1-2, with D possibly TRBD1 on 6 matching bases. Germline lookup yields CDR1 SGHVS and CDR2 FNYEAQ. The CDR3 contains 15 residues. V lost 5 bases and J 4 bases, leaving 17 bases between the germline ends. The CDR3 bases are TGTGCCAGCAGCCCCGGGGGCAGGGTGACCTATGGCTACACCTTC. Translated: CASSPGGRVTYGYTF.

This clonotype was picked up a small number of times. The chain couples TRBV18 to TRBJ1-2; D is unresolved. This CDR3 spans 16 amino acids. Germline CDR1 KGHSH, CDR2 LQKENI. The V end lost 1 base, the J end lost 8 bases, and 20 bases lay between the germline ends. The CDR3 DNA is TGTGCCAGCTCACCACGCGAAGTAAAAGCCGGTCCGGGCTACACCTTC. It specifies CASSPREVKAGPGYTF.

The chain has TRBV7-9 and TRBJ2-5; 8 nucleotides line up with TRBD1. Germline loops: CDR1 SEHNR, CDR2 FQNEAQ (reference sequence). V lost 3 bases and J lost 11; bases outside the gene matches: 20. The CDR3 has 17 residues. This chain's CDR3 is CASSFRETGTGLRRQYF. The DNA for the CDR3 is TGTGCCAGCAGCTTTCGAGAGACCGGGACAGGCCTGCGCCGGCAGTACTTC.

This clonotype has a count of ten or more. The rearrangement links TRBV29-1 to TRBJ1-2, with D tentatively TRBD1 (5 bases). The V end was cut by 6 bases, the J end by 6 bases, with 23 bases between. The CDR3 runs 15 residues. Germline V gene data show CDR1 as SQVTM and CDR2 as ANQGSEA. The CDR3 nucleotides are TGCAGCGTACTAAATCCCCAGCAGGGCTCTGATGGCTACACCTTC. This gives the protein CSVLNPQQGSDGYTF.

This clonotype was seen ten or more times. The chain recombines TRBV25-1 with TRBJ2-1; D might be TRBD2 (7 bases). The length of the CDR3 is 15 residues. V was clipped by 6 bases and J by 7 bases, with 19 bases between them. The germline V gene encodes CDR1 MGHDK and CDR2 SYGVNS. CDR3 residues: CASSPDRGGGNEQFF. CDR3 bases: TGTGCCAGCAGCCCTGACCGCGGGGGCGGGAATGAGCAGTTCTTC. Filled out from reference TRBV25-1 and TRBJ2-1, the complete variable domain reads EADIYQTPRYLVIGTGKKITLECSQTMGHDKMYWYQQDPGMELHLIHYSYGVNSTEKGDLSSESTVSRIRTEHFPLTLESARPSHTSQYLCASSPDRGGGNEQFFGPGTRLTVL.

In DNA form, the CDR3 reads TGTGCCAGCAGATACGGACAGGGGGCGGACACCGGGGAGCTGTTTTTT. As protein: CASRYGQGADTGELFF. This chain connects TRBV5-6 to TRBJ2-2, with 11 bases lining up with TRBD1. After removal of 5 bases from V and 3 bases from J, the junction contained 6 bases not matched to a gene. Germline CDR1 SGHDT, CDR2 YYEEEE. The CDR3 has 16 amino acids.

Only a few counts were recorded for this clonotype. The gene calls are TRBV18 and TRBJ1-5; 9 nucleotides match TRBD1. The CDR3 spans 14 residues. The germline gives CDR1 KGHSH, CDR2 LQKENI. Germline trimming cut 5 bases from V and 4 bases from J; bases unmatched to any gene: 3. The CDR3 protein is CASSTGGRNQPQHF. CDR3 coding DNA: TGTGCCAGCTCAACAGGGGGCCGGAATCAGCCCCAGCATTTT.

This clonotype has only a few counts. The V gene is TRBV25-1, the J gene TRBJ1-1, with D tentatively TRBD1 (6 bases). Between the trimmed V and J ends, which lost 0 bases and 3 bases, there was a span of 11 bases. Germline lookup yields CDR1 MGHDK and CDR2 SYGVNS. The CDR3 totals 15 residues. Written as DNA, the CDR3 is TGTGCCAGCAGTGAATATGGGGGCGTGGACACTGAAGCTTTCTTT. Translation gives CASSEYGGVDTEAFF. Variable domain in full (rest from reference TRBV25-1 and TRBJ1-1): EADIYQTPRYLVIGTGKKITLECSQTMGHDKMYWYQQDPGMELHLIHYSYGVNSTEKGDLSSESTVSRIRTEHFPLTLESARPSHTSQYLCASSEYGGVDTEAFFGQGTRLTVV.

V and J are TRBV11-2 and TRBJ1-1, with D unclear. In germline, CDR1 is SGHAT, CDR2 FQNNGV. V was clipped by 0 bases and J by 0 bases, with 8 bases between them. The CDR3 spans 15 residues. This CDR3 is CASSLDVVMNTEAFF. The CDR3, as DNA: TGTGCCAGCAGCTTAGACGTGGTTATGAACACTGAAGCTTTCTTT. Full variable domain (missing parts from reference TRBV11-2 and TRBJ1-1): EAGVAQSPRYKIIEKRQSVAFWCNPISGHATLYWYQQILGQGPKLLIQFQNNGVVDDSQLPKDRFSAERLKGVDSTLKIQPAKLEDSAVYLCASSLDVVMNTEAFFGQGTRLTVV.

The chain is built from TRBV2 and TRBJ1-1; no reliable D call. V was clipped by 8 bases and J by 0 bases, with 7 bases between them. The CDR3 spans 12 residues. In germline, CDR1 is SNHLY, CDR2 FYNNEI. The DNA of the CDR3 is TGTGCCAGCGGTCTCATGAACACTGAAGCTTTCTTT. Amino acids: CASGLMNTEAFF.

The rearrangement joins TRBV7-3 to TRBJ2-4, with 11 bases that match TRBD2. This CDR3 has 16 amino acids. The junction had 15 bases not matched to a gene; V was cut back by 4 bases and J by 13 bases. The germline CDR1 and CDR2 sequences are SGHTA and FQGTGA. The CDR3 loop reads CASSSLAGEKKEAQYF. The CDR3 nucleotides read TGTGCCAGCAGCTCACTAGCGGGGGAGAAAAAAGAGGCCCAGTACTTC.

On this clonotype itself: One end of the junction varies from germline; a read error may be responsible. The V and J genes are TRBV6-5 and TRBJ2-7, with a possible D match to TRBD1 (5 bases). The end of the DNA aligns better with TRBJ2-5, so the J call may be wrong. CDR1 and CDR2 (germline): MNHEY, SVGAGI. This CDR3 has 13 residues. The CDR3: CASSYWKGETQYF. The CDR3 DNA follows: TGTGCCAGTAGTTACTGGAAGGGGGAGACCCAGTACTTC.

CDR3 nucleotide sequence: TGCGCCAGCAGCAGGGGGCCTAGCGGGAGACGAACTGGCACAGATACGCAGTATTTT. This translates into CASSRGPSGRRTGTDTQYF. This chain uses TRBV5-1 with TRBJ2-3, with 10 bases fitting TRBD2. Per germline, CDR1 SGHRS and CDR2 YFSETQ. Trimming removed 4 bases from V and 1 base from J; junction bases left unmatched: 15. The CDR3 is 19 amino acids.

This clonotype was recorded many times. The chain is built from TRBV12-3 or TRBV12-4 and TRBJ1-2; the match to TRBD1 covers 7 bases. This CDR3 has 14 amino acids. V was clipped by 4 bases and J by 4 bases; unmatched bases: 6. CDR3 residues: CASSSDRLGYGYTF. CDR3 DNA: TGTGCCAGCAGTTCGGACAGGTTGGGCTATGGCTACACCTTC.

This clonotype was observed many times. V usage is TRBV6-1 and J usage is TRBJ2-4; D possibly uses TRBD1 or TRBD2 (6 bases each). Germline V gene data show CDR1 as MNHNS and CDR2 as SASEGT. Deletions cut 6 bases from V and 6 bases from J, with 15 bases between. The CDR3 runs to 14 residues. The CDR3 reads CASRGHGGRNIQYF. The CDR3 nucleotides read TGTGCCAGCAGGGGACATGGGGGGAGAAACATTCAGTACTTC.

The gene calls are TRBV28 and TRBJ2-1; D perhaps matches TRBD1 (6 bases). CDR3 size: 15 residues. Trimming removed 3 bases at V and 6 bases at J, with 15 bases between. The germline CDR1 and CDR2 sequences are MDHEN and SYDVKM. The CDR3 loop reads CASSLPDRTSNEQFF. DNA of the CDR3: TGTGCCAGCAGTTTGCCTGACAGGACCAGCAATGAGCAGTTCTTC. The complete variable domain, with remaining parts taken from reference TRBV28 and TRBJ2-1, reads DVKVTQSSRYLVKRTGEKVFLECVQDMDHENMFWYRQDPGLGLRLIYFSYDVKMKEKGDIPEGYSVSREKKERFSLILESASTNQTSMYLCASSLPDRTSNEQFFGPGTRLTVL.

Of note for this clonotype: A read error may explain this, as a much larger clone is one base away. V gene TRBV30 combines with J gene TRBJ2-7; TRBD2 matches 7 bases. CDR1 and CDR2 from the germline V gene are GTSNPN and SVGIG (reference sequence). CDR3 length: 12 residues. The chain's CDR3 is CARSGVSYEQYF. The CDR3 DNA is TGTGCCCGGAGCGGGGTTTCCTACGAGCAGTACTTC. The whole variable domain, remainder taken from reference TRBV30 and TRBJ2-7, is SQTIHQWPATLVQPVGSPLSLECTVEGTSNPNLYWYRQAAGRGLQLLFYSVGIGQISSEVPQNLSASRPQDRQFILSSKKLLLSDSGFYLCARSGVSYEQYFGPGTRLTVT.

This clonotype was observed many times. The chain recombines TRBV7-2 with TRBJ2-5; 7 nucleotides match TRBD2. The germline V gene has CDR1 SGHTA and CDR2 FQGNSA. With V trimmed by 10 bases and J by 2 bases, 7 bases remained unmatched. The CDR3 covers 13 residues. CDR3 bases: TGTGCCACTCAAGGGCGGGGGCAAGAGACCCAGTACTTC. Its protein is CATQGRGQETQYF.

This clonotype appeared many times. This rearrangement joins TRBV5-1 to TRBJ1-4, with a possible D match to TRBD1 (5 bases). The CDR3 has 13 residues. Per germline, CDR1 SGHRS and CDR2 YFSETQ. V lost 5 bases and J lost 5, with 10 bases in between. CDR3 coding DNA: TGCGCCAGCAGAACAGGAGTCAATGAAAAACTGTTTTTT. It specifies CASRTGVNEKLFF.